This is a list of T cell receptor beta chains from one sample in a study of T cell changes during pregnancy in multiple sclerosis. Clones were read by immunoSEQ multiplex PCR, and TCRdb kept only the in-frame ones, dropping some. The data show roughly 75,000 clones, with 93% seen just once and 2.5% to 3% held by the top ten. The sample here was peripheral blood, taken after pregnancy. The receptors were gathered from a female donor in good health, enrolled as a control in a pregnancy study. Each CDR3 is given with its conserved first and last residue. A D gene is named only where the DNA matches it firmly. Only part of the rows carry a size: once, few, many, or a class if the clone is expanded.

TRBV29-1,TRBD1,TRBJ1-2,NA,CSAEGTGRYGYTF,TGCAGCGCAGAGGGGACAGGGAGGTATGGCTACACCTTC
TRBV9,TRBD2,TRBJ2-3,NA,CASTEREGSAQYF,TGTGCCAGCACGGAGCGGGAGGGGTCGGCGCAGTATTTT
TRBV6-6,TRBD1,TRBJ1-2,NA,CASSWAGGYGYTF,TGTGCCAGCAGTTGGGCAGGGGGTTATGGCTACACCTTC
TRBV7-9,NA,TRBJ1-4,NA,CASSRQGSTNEKLFF,TGTGCCAGCAGCAGGCAGGGGAGCACTAATGAAAAACTGTTTTTT
TRBV18,NA,TRBJ1-2,NA,CASSSDTYGYTF,TGTGCCAGCTCATCCGACACCTATGGCTACACCTTC
TRBV2,NA,TRBJ2-7,NA,CASSEARPGGQNEQYF,TGTGCCAGCAGTGAAGCGCGACCCGGGGGACAGAACGAGCAGTACTTC
TRBV14,NA,TRBJ1-2,NA,CASSQRSWGRFANYGYTF,TGTGCCAGCAGCCAACGATCGTGGGGCAGATTTGCGAACTATGGCTACACCTTC
TRBV30,NA,TRBJ1-2,NA,CAGYWTANGYTF,TGTGCCGGATACTGGACAGCGAATGGCTACACCTTC
TRBV5-5,TRBD1,TRBJ1-4,NA,CASSLVQRTGGSGEKLFF,TGTGCCAGCAGCTTGGTCCAACGGACAGGGGGGAGCGGTGAAAAACTGTTTTTT
TRBV7-9,NA,TRBJ1-4,once,CASSLVQGQHEKLFF,TGTGCCAGCAGCTTAGTTCAGGGGCAGCATGAAAAACTGTTTTTT
TRBV19,NA,TRBJ1-4,NA,CASRRGDNDEKLFF,TGTGCCAGTCGCCGGGGGGATAATGACGAAAAACTGTTTTTT
TRBV6-1,TRBD1,TRBJ1-2,NA,CASTATRGQTYGYTF,TGTGCCAGCACTGCGACAAGGGGACAGACCTATGGCTACACCTTC
TRBV10-2,NA,TRBJ2-6,NA,CASAVLGANVLTF,TGCGCCAGCGCGGTGCTTGGGGCCAACGTCCTGACTTTC
TRBV6-1,TRBD2,TRBJ2-3,once,CASTLADTDTQYF,TGTGCCAGCACCCTAGCGGACACAGATACGCAGTATTTT
TRBV6-5,TRBD1,TRBJ2-7,NA,CASSYTQGASYEQYF,TGTGCCAGCAGTTACACCCAGGGGGCGTCCTACGAGCAGTACTTC
TRBV16,TRBD2,TRBJ2-1,NA,CASSQEGLAGVEQFF,TGTGCCAGCAGCCAAGAGGGACTAGCGGGAGTCGAGCAGTTCTTC
TRBV30,NA,TRBJ1-4,NA,CAWTHRGEKLFF,TGTGCCTGGACCCACCGGGGTGAAAAACTGTTTTTT
TRBV11-2,NA,TRBJ2-1,once,CASRDWVGTNNEQFF,TGTGCCAGCAGGGACTGGGTGGGGACAAACAATGAGCAGTTCTTC
TRBV5-1,TRBD2,TRBJ2-3,once,CASSWRGTSGGTTDTQYF,TGCGCCAGCAGCTGGAGGGGGACTAGCGGGGGGACCACAGATACGCAGTATTTT
TRBV30,TRBD2,TRBJ2-3,NA,CAWSRAGGRDTQYF,TGTGCCTGGAGTCGAGCGGGAGGTCGAGATACGCAGTATTTT
TRBV28,TRBD2,TRBJ2-1,NA,CASSFVSGGYNEQFF,TGTGCCAGCAGTTTTGTTTCGGGAGGATACAATGAGCAGTTCTTC
TRBV5-4,TRBD1,TRBJ2-1,NA,CASSWTGRTYNEQFF,TGTGCCAGCAGCTGGACAGGGAGGACCTACAATGAGCAGTTCTTC
TRBV6-5,TRBD1,TRBJ2-7,NA,CASSAGTGKYEQYF,TGTGCCAGCAGTGCCGGGACAGGGAAGTACGAGCAGTACTTC
TRBV2,TRBD1,TRBJ1-1,NA,CASSEYGTGHTEAFF,TGTGCCAGCAGTGAATACGGGACAGGGCACACTGAAGCTTTCTTT
TRBV6-1,NA,TRBJ2-7,NA,CASSTLGASSYEQYF,TGTGCCAGCAGTACCTTGGGGGCGAGCTCCTACGAGCAGTACTTC
TRBV7-2,NA,TRBJ2-7,NA,CASSLVRGGEQYF,TGTGCCAGCAGCTTAGTTAGGGGAGGAGAGCAGTACTTC
TRBV7-6,TRBD2,TRBJ2-7,NA,CASSLGGVAGTHGYEQYF,TGTGCCAGCAGCTTAGGTGGGGTAGCGGGAACCCACGGATACGAGCAGTACTTC
TRBV5-4,TRBD1,TRBJ1-2,NA,CASSLGSGGHYGYTF,TGTGCCAGCAGCTTGGGGTCAGGGGGCCACTATGGCTACACCTTC
TRBV6-5,NA,TRBJ2-5,NA,CASSWRIRETQYF,TGTGCCAGCAGTTGGAGGATCAGAGAGACCCAGTACTTC
TRBV6-6,TRBD2,TRBJ2-7,NA,CASSRLTSGRIDEQYF,TGTGCCAGCAGTCGTCTCACTAGCGGGAGGATCGACGAGCAGTACTTC
TRBV6-5,TRBD1,TRBJ1-4,NA,CASSYGTDLTNEKLFF,TGTGCCAGCAGTTACGGGACAGACTTAACTAATGAAAAACTGTTTTTT
TRBV6-1,NA,TRBJ2-1,NA,CASGGADYNEQFF,TGTGCCAGCGGGGGGGCAGATTACAATGAGCAGTTCTTC
TRBV4-2,TRBD1,TRBJ1-2,NA,CASSQDHGQGVYGYTF,TGTGCCAGCAGCCAAGATCATGGACAGGGGGTCTATGGCTACACCTTC
TRBV9,TRBD2,TRBJ2-1,NA,CASSVGTSGAYNEQFF,TGTGCCAGCAGCGTCGGGACTAGCGGGGCGTACAATGAGCAGTTCTTC
TRBV6-5,NA,TRBJ2-7,NA,CASRPGQIYEQYF,TGTGCCAGCAGGCCGGGACAAATCTACGAGCAGTACTTC
TRBV18,NA,TRBJ1-1,NA,CASSPGVENTEAFF,TGTGCCAGCTCACCAGGAGTAGAGAACACTGAAGCTTTCTTT
TRBV6-5,NA,TRBJ1-3,NA,CASHSPSGIGNTIYF,TGTGCCAGCCACTCACCTTCAGGGATCGGAAACACCATATATTTT
TRBV7-3,NA,TRBJ1-1,NA,CASKETVNTEAFF,TGTGCCAGCAAGGAGACGGTGAACACTGAAGCTTTCTTT
TRBV10-3,NA,TRBJ2-4,NA,CATTPGNIAKNIQYF,TGTGCCACCACTCCAGGGAATATAGCCAAAAACATTCAGTACTTC
TRBV27,TRBD1,TRBJ2-7,NA,CASSLSTGSLHEQYF,TGTGCCAGCAGTTTATCGACAGGGTCGTTGCACGAGCAGTACTTC
TRBV27,NA,TRBJ2-1,once,CASSLRLGQEDEQFF,TGTGCCAGCAGTCTCCGACTCGGCCAAGAGGATGAGCAGTTCTTC
TRBV7-2,NA,TRBJ2-3,NA,CASSLGRDTQYF,TGTGCCAGCAGCTTAGGGAGAGATACGCAGTATTTT
TRBV5-3,TRBD2,TRBJ2-2,NA,CARSRGLAGITGELFF,TGTGCCAGAAGCCGGGGACTAGCGGGAATCACCGGGGAGCTGTTTTTT
TRBV30,NA,TRBJ2-7,NA,CAWSVRAVDEQYF,TGTGCCTGGAGTGTACGAGCGGTCGACGAGCAGTACTTC
TRBV7-9,NA,TRBJ1-2,NA,CASSLVSGITGYTF,TGTGCCAGCAGCTTAGTTTCAGGGATTACCGGCTACACCTTC
TRBV7-2,TRBD1,TRBJ1-4,NA,CASSSGGQTNEKLFF,TGTGCCAGCAGTTCAGGGGGGCAAACTAATGAAAAACTGTTTTTT
TRBV11-2,NA,TRBJ1-3,NA,CASSLVMRSSGNTIYF,TGTGCCAGCAGCTTAGTTATGCGAAGCTCTGGAAACACCATATATTTT
TRBV7-3,NA,TRBJ2-2,NA,CASSRLGGTKNTGELFF,TGTGCCAGCAGCCGCCTGGGGGGGACAAAGAACACCGGGGAGCTGTTTTTT
TRBV19,TRBD1,TRBJ2-2,NA,CASSRGTGDWGRADTGELFF,TGTGCCAGTAGCAGAGGGACAGGGGATTGGGGGAGGGCCGACACCGGGGAGCTGTTTTTT
TRBV4-1,NA,TRBJ1-2,NA,CASSQDSEWAANYGYTF,TGCGCCAGCAGCCAAGATTCCGAATGGGCAGCCAACTATGGCTACACCTTC
TRBV5-1,NA,TRBJ1-1,NA,CASTTGDNTEAFF,TGCGCCAGCACTACGGGGGATAACACTGAAGCTTTCTTT
TRBV11-2,NA,TRBJ1-1,NA,CASSFTGNTEAFF,TGTGCCAGCAGCTTCACAGGGAACACTGAAGCTTTCTTT